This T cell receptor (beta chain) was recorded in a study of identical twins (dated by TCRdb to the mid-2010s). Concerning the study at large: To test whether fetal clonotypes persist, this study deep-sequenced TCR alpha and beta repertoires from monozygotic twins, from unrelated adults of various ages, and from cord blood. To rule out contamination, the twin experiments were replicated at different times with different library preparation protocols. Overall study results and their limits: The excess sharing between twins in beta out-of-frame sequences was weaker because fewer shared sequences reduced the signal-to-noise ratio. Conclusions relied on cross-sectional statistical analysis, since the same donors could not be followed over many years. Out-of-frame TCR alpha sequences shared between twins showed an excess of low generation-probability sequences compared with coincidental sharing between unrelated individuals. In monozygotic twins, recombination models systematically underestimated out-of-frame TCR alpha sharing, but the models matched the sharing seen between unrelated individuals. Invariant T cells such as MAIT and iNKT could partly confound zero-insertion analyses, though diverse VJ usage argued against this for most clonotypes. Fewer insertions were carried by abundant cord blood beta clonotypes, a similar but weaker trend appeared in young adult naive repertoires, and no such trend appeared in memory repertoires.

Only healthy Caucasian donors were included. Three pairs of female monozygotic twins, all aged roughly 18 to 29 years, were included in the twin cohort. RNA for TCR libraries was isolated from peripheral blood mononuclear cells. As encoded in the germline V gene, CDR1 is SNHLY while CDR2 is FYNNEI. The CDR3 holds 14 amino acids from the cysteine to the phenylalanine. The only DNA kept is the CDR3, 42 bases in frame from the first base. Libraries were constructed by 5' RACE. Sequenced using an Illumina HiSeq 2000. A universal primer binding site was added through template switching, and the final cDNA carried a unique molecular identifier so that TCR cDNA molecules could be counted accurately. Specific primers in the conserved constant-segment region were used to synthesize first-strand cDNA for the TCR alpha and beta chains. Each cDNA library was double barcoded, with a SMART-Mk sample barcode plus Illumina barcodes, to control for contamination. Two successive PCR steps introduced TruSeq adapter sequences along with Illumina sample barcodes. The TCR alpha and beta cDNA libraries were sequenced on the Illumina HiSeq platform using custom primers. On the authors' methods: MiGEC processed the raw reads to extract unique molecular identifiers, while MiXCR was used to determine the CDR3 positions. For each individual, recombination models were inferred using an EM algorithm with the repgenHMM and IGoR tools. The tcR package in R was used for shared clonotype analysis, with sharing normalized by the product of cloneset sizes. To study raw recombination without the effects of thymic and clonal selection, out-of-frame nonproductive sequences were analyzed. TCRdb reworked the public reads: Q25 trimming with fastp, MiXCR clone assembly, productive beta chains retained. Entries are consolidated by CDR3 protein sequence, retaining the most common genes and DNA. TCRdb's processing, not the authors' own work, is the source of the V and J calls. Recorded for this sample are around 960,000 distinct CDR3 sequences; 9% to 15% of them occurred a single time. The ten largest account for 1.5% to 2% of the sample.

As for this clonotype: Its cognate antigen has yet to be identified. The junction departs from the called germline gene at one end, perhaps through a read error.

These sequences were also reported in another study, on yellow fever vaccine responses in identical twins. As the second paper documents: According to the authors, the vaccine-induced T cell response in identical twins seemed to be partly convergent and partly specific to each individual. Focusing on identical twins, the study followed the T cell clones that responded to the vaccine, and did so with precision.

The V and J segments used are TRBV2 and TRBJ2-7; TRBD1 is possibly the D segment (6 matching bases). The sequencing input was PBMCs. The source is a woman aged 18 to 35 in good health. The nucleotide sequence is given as TGTGTCAGCAGTGACCCCAGGGGAACCTACGAGCAGTACTTC. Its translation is CVSSDPRGTYEQYF.